This T cell receptor beta chain was found in a study of T-cell reconstitution after alpha-beta-depleted transplantation in children (dated by TCRdb to 2016 to 2017). In the study overall: The study quantitatively tracked T-cell immune reconstitution after TCRalphabeta/CD19-depleted allogeneic hematopoietic cell transplantation in children using TCR repertoire profiling. Here is what the overall study found, with its caveats: The high TCRbeta diversity at day 60 in some patients was ascribed to recipient T cells and intrathymic progenitors that had survived conditioning. The apparently early alphabetaT-cell count recovery about two months after transplant was reportedly dependent on only several hundred rapidly expanded clones derived from non-depleted graft cells. Over the following months the frequencies of hyperexpanded clones went down, and after one year T-cell counts and TCRbeta diversity were mostly credited to newly produced T cells.

The cysteine opens and the phenylalanine closes a CDR3 of 14 amino acids. Just CDR3 DNA is preserved here, 42 bases in frame from base 1. Cut back by 2 bases and 1 base, the V and J ends lie 8 bases apart. This clonotype was picked up many times. Its antigen target is currently unknown. No clone much larger than this one lies a single base away; base qualities are absent. The sample's treatment or condition, from its label and the paper: allogeneic hematopoietic cell transplantation with graft depleted of TCRalphabeta T cells and CD19 B cells. The transplant recipients were children given TCRalphabeta/CD19-depleted allogeneic hematopoietic cell grafts. Library construction relied on PCR. Sequencing relied on an Illumina HiSeq 2500. Molecular barcoding was employed in the preparation of TCR libraries, with unique molecular identifiers being used to normalize TCRbeta repertoire quantification. The public reads were run again by TCRdb, first through fastp at Q25 and then through MiXCR, and only productive beta chains were kept. Every entry covers one CDR3 protein and lists the most common genes and DNA from its rows. The sample has 500,000 or so distinct CDR3 sequences on record, more than 9.5% of them singletons. The ten largest account for roughly 15% of the sample.

The receptor's source is a female patient younger than 10 who had a stem cell transplant for aplastic anemia, so the T cells may come from the graft donor. Here the chain combines TRBV12-3 or TRBV12-4 and TRBJ1-1, with no confidently assigned D gene. The source material was PBMCs, mostly from graft donor cells, sampled 180 days after TCRalphabeta/CD19-depleted stem cell transplant. The CDR3 region reads CASSLLLQNTEAFF. The bases read TGTGCCAGCAGTTTATTGCTGCAGAACACTGAAGCTTTCTTT.